A selection of T cell receptor beta chains follows, all from one sample in a study of CD8 T cells in ankylosing spondylitis. TCRdb re-called the 5' RACE reads with MiXCR, one entry per CDR3 protein. The table lists roughly 120,000 distinct CDR3 sequences, roughly 13% of them singletons. The sequenced material came from blood, either unsorted or a sorted T cell fraction (not recorded which). These receptors were collected from a female donor with ankylosing spondylitis or in good health (not recorded which). Both conserved end residues are part of each CDR3. D genes are given only for firm matches. Rows give clone size only sometimes, using once, few, many, or a class for an expanded clone.

>TRBJ1-1|many|TRBD1|TRBV5-1
CASSLGTGISEAFF
TGCGCCAGCAGCCTCGGGACAGGAATAAGTGAAGCTTTCTTT
>TRBJ2-1|many|TRBD2|TRBV20-1
CSARSSGGNEQFF
TGCAGTGCTAGGTCTAGCGGGGGTAATGAGCAGTTCTTC
>TRBJ2-2|-|TRBD1|TRBV7-8
CASSLTGTGVSGELFF
TGTGCCAGCAGCTTGACCGGGACAGGGGTCTCCGGGGAGCTGTTTTTT
>TRBJ2-1|-|-|TRBV28
CASRTPGNEQFF
TGTGCCAGCAGGACTCCGGGGAATGAGCAGTTCTTC
>TRBJ2-5|many|TRBD2|TRBV5-1
CASSFFSGGGETQYF
TGCGCCAGCAGCTTCTTTAGCGGCGGGGGGGAGACCCAGTACTTC
>TRBJ2-3|-|-|TRBV10-3
CAISESGGRQDTQYF
TGTGCCATCAGTGAGTCAGGAGGGCGACAAGATACGCAGTATTTT
>TRBJ2-1|-|TRBD2|TRBV7-9
CASSLALAGGFGEQFF
TGTGCCAGCAGCTTAGCGCTGGCGGGAGGTTTTGGTGAGCAGTTCTTC
>TRBJ2-3|-|TRBD2|TRBV20-1
CSATTKGRGTDTQYF
TGCAGTGCTACGACAAAGGGGAGGGGCACAGATACGCAGTATTTT
>TRBJ1-4|many|-|TRBV29-1
CSVGGGPYDEKLFF
TGCAGCGTTGGAGGCGGGCCCTATGATGAAAAACTGTTTTTT
>TRBJ2-1|many|TRBD1|TRBV6-5
CASSSHRGSFNNEQFF
TGTGCCAGCAGTTCGCACAGGGGATCATTTAACAATGAGCAGTTCTTC
>TRBJ1-1|many|-|TRBV6-1
CASSDERRYTEAFF
TGTGCCAGCAGCGATGAAAGGAGGTACACTGAAGCTTTCTTT
>TRBJ2-2|many|-|TRBV20-1
CSAPRPGTSGELFF
TGCAGTGCCCCCCGGCCAGGCACCTCCGGGGAGCTGTTTTTT
>TRBJ2-1|few|TRBD1|TRBV7-2
CASSHPPGTAYNEQFF
TGTGCCAGCAGCCACCCCCCAGGGACAGCCTACAATGAGCAGTTCTTC
>TRBJ1-1|few|TRBD1|TRBV11-2
CASSPRDRGTTEAFF
TGTGCCAGCAGCCCCCGGGACAGGGGGACTACTGAAGCTTTCTTT
>TRBJ2-3|many|-|TRBV9
CASSVEGMADTQYF
TGTGCCAGCAGCGTAGAGGGGATGGCAGATACGCAGTATTTT
>TRBJ2-7|-|-|TRBV6-2/TRBV6-3
CASSYDGYEQYF
TGTGCCAGCAGTTACGACGGGTACGAGCAGTACTTC
>TRBJ1-1|many|-|TRBV6-5
CASSSLTEAFF
TGTGCCAGCAGTTCTCTGACTGAAGCTTTCTTT
>TRBJ2-1|-|TRBD2|TRBV5-1
CASSLANLAVSYNEQFF
TGCGCCAGCAGCTTGGCCAATCTAGCGGTGTCCTACAATGAGCAGTTCTTC
>TRBJ2-2|few|-|TRBV5-1
CASSLDGSGELFF
TGCGCCAGCAGCTTGGATGGGTCCGGGGAGCTGTTTTTT
>TRBJ2-5|-|-|TRBV2
CASSVTGTYQETQYF
TGTGCCAGCAGCGTAACCGGGACTTACCAAGAGACCCAGTACTTC
>TRBJ2-1|many|TRBD1|TRBV24-1
CATSDPSTGKYNEQFF
TGTGCCACCAGTGACCCCTCGACAGGGAAATACAATGAGCAGTTCTTC
>TRBJ2-5|many|TRBD2|TRBV12-3/TRBV12-4
CASSGLAGLKETQYF
TGTGCCAGCAGTGGACTAGCGGGACTTAAAGAGACCCAGTACTTC